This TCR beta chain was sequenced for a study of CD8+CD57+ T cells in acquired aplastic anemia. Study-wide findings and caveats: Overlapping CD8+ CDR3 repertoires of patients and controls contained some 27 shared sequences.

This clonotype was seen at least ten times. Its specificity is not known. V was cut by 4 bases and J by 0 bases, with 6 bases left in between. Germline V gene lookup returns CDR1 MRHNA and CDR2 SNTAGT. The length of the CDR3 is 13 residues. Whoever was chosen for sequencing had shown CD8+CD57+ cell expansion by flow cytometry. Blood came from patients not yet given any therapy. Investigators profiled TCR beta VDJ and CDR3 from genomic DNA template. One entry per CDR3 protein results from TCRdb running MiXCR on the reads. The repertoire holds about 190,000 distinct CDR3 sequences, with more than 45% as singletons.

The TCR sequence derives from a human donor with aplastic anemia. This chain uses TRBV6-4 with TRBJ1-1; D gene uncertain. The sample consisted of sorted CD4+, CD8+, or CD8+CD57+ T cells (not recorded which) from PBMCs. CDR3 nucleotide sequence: TGTGCCAGCAGTGTAACATTGAACACTGAAGCTTTCTTT. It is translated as CASSVTLNTEAFF.